This TCR beta chain was observed in a study of blood T cell repertoires in COVID-19. On the study more broadly: From T cells, B-cell-depleted T cells, or PBMCs came the material, which was cDNA or gDNA.

TCRdb's table, derived via immunoSEQ multiplex PCR, lists solely in-frame clones and lacks some. The sample shows 150,000 or so clones, more than 80% of them seen only once. Trimming removed 3 bases from V and 6 bases from J, with 11 bases in between. Germline CDR1 MDHEN, CDR2 SYDVKM. The CDR3 covers 13 residues. Sequenced: peripheral blood. The TCR originated in a man younger than 35 with COVID-19, enrolled during active disease. This rearrangement joins TRBV28 to TRBJ1-1; D gene unclear. The DNA of the CDR3 is TGTGCCAGCAGTTTTTTGGGCCGCCCTGAAGCTTTCTTT. Encoded protein: CASSFLGRPEAFF.